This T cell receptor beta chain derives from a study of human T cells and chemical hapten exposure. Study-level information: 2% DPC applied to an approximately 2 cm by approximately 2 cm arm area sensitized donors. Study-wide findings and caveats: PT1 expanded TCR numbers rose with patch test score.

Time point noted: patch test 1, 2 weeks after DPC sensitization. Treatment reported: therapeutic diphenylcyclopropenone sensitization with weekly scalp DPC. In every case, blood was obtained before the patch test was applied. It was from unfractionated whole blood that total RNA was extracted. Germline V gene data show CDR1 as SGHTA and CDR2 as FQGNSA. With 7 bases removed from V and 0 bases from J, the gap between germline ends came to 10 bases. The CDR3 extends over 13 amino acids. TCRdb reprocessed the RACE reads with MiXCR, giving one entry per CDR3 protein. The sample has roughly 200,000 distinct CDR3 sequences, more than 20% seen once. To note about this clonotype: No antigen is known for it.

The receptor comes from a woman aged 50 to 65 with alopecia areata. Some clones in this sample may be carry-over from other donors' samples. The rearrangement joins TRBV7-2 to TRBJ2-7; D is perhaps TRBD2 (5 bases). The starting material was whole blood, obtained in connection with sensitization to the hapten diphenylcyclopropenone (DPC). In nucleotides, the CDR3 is TGTGCCAGCACCCCGGGGAACTCCTACGAGCAGTACTTC. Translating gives CASTPGNSYEQYF.